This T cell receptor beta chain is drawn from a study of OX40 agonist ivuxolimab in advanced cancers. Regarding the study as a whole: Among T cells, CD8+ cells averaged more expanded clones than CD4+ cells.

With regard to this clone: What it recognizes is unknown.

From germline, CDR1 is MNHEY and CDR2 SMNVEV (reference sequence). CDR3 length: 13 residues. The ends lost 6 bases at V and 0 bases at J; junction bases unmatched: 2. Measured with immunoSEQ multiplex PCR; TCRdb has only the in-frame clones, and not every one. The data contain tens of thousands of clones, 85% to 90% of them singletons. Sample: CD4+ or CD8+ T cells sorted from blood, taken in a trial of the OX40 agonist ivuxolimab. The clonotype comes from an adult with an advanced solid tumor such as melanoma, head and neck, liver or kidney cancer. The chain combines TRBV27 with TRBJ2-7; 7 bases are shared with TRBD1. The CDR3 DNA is TGTGCCAGCAGGGGGACAGTCTCCTACGAGCAGTACTTC. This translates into CASRGTVSYEQYF.